A single sample gave rise to the 21 T cell receptor beta chains below, sequenced in a study of cytomegalovirus exposure and HLA in healthy donors. The protocol was immunoSEQ multiplex PCR, while the TCRdb copy is restricted to in-frame clones and leaves out a portion. The sample lists about 56,000 clones, about 92% occurring once. Sequencing input: PBMCs. The origin of the receptors is a man younger than 35 in good health and CMV-seronegative.

The V and J genes are TRBV28 and TRBJ2-4; 11 bases match TRBD2. The CDR3 extends over 16 amino acids. Germline lookup yields CDR1 MDHEN and CDR2 SYDVKM. The V segment lost 2 bases and the J segment 6 bases; nucleotides outside the gene matches: 6. CDR3 sequence reads: CASSLVTSGAINIQYF. CDR3 DNA: TGTGCCAGCAGTTTAGTGACTAGCGGGGCAATAAACATTCAGTACTTC.

J is TRBJ2-1 and V is TRBV15, with 8 bases lining up with TRBD1. V dropped 4 bases and J dropped 7; count of bases not matched to a gene: 9. Germline CDR1 is LNHNV and CDR2 is YYDKDF (reference sequence). The CDR3 totals 15 residues. CDR3 residues: CATSTRTGIFNEQFF. In DNA form, the CDR3 reads TGTGCCACCAGCACAAGGACAGGGATTTTTAATGAGCAGTTCTTC.

The J gene is TRBJ1-5, the V gene TRBV19; a possible D gene is TRBD1 (6 bases). Germline assignment: CDR1 LNHDA and CDR2 SQIVND (reference sequence). The CDR3 has 16 amino acids. Trimming left V 5 bases short and J 2 bases short, with 16 bases between. The CDR3 loop is CASSLRPPGGNQPQHF. In DNA, the CDR3 is TGTGCCAGTAGTCTCCGACCCCCAGGGGGCAATCAGCCCCAGCATTTT.

This clone has a handful of counts. The chain employs TRBV19 and TRBJ2-7; TRBD2 aligns across 9 bases. This CDR3 contains 15 residues. With V trimmed by 5 bases and J by 5 bases, 10 bases remained unmatched. CDR1 and CDR2 from the germline V gene are LNHDA and SQIVND (reference sequence). The chain's CDR3 is CASSPAGTSHDEQYF. CDR3 coding DNA: TGTGCCAGTAGTCCCGCCGGGACTAGCCACGACGAGCAGTACTTC.

CDR3 bases: TGTGCCAGCAGCGGGGGTGGCTACAATGAGCAGTTCTTC. Its protein product is CASSGGGYNEQFF. The V gene is TRBV25-1, the J gene TRBJ2-1; possible D gene TRBD2, 6 bases. The V and J ends lost 6 bases and 3 bases respectively, with 9 bases between them. Germline V gene lookup returns CDR1 MGHDK and CDR2 SYGVNS. This CDR3 is 13 amino acids long.

V and J are TRBV11-2 and TRBJ2-7; 9 positions agree with TRBD2. The CDR3 length is 15 residues. The germline V gene has CDR1 SGHAT and CDR2 FQNNGV. V dropped 4 bases and J dropped 3; count of bases not matched to a gene: 7. Written as DNA, the CDR3 is TGTGCCAGCAGCTACCCAGCGGGAGGACTCTACGAGCAGTACTTC. Its protein is CASSYPAGGLYEQYF. The complete variable domain, with remaining parts taken from reference TRBV11-2 and TRBJ2-7, reads EAGVAQSPRYKIIEKRQSVAFWCNPISGHATLYWYQQILGQGPKLLIQFQNNGVVDDSQLPKDRFSAERLKGVDSTLKIQPAKLEDSAVYLCASSYPAGGLYEQYFGPGTRLTVT.

This clone has just one count. The chain employs TRBV7-2 and TRBJ2-2; the match to TRBD1 covers 8 bases. Germline lookup yields CDR1 SGHTA and CDR2 FQGNSA. The CDR3 consists of 14 residues. With V trimmed by 8 bases and J by 7 bases, 9 bases remained unmatched. The CDR3, as DNA: TGTGCCAGCGCGGCAGGGGGCGTCGTCGGGGAGCTGTTTTTT. This gives the protein CASAAGGVVGELFF.

This chain connects TRBV21-1 to TRBJ1-2; the D segment call TRBD1 is taken from the table without a DNA check. TRBV21-1 is tagged as a pseudogene. The CDR3 length is 14 residues. In nucleotides, the CDR3 is TGTGCCAGCAGCAACAGGGGAAACTACTATGGCTACACCTTC. Its protein product is CASSNRGNYYGYTF.

This rearrangement joins TRBV23-1 to TRBJ1-1; D possibly corresponds to TRBD1 (5 bases). TRBV23-1 is classed as an ORF, of uncertain function. V was clipped by 0 bases and J by 1 base, with 9 bases between them. The CDR3 length is 15 residues. The CDR3 loop reads CASSQSGQGNTEAFF. DNA of the CDR3: TGCGCCAGCAGTCAATCTGGCCAGGGGAACACTGAAGCTTTCTTT.

In nucleotides, the CDR3 is TGTGCCAGCAGCGTCCTAGCGGGCACCTCTGGGGCCAACGTCCTGACTTTC. This encodes CASSVLAGTSGANVLTF. V usage is TRBV9 and J usage is TRBJ2-6; 8 nucleotides match TRBD2. This CDR3 has 17 amino acids. From germline, CDR1 is SGDLS and CDR2 YYNGEE. J was trimmed by 0 bases and V by 2 bases; bases with no gene match: 4.

V and J are TRBV28 and TRBJ1-2; 9 positions match TRBD1. The CDR3 has 14 amino acids. Germline values: CDR1 MDHEN, CDR2 SYDVKM. The V gene end was trimmed by 3 bases and the J gene end by 5 bases; junction bases not matched to a gene: 4. The CDR3 sequence: CASSFLGTGYGYTF. The CDR3 DNA is TGTGCCAGCAGTTTCCTAGGGACAGGGTATGGCTACACCTTC.

The rearrangement links TRBV27 to TRBJ2-1; 12 nucleotides line up with TRBD2. The CDR3 has 14 amino acids. CDR1 and CDR2 (germline): MNHEY, SMNVEV (reference sequence). V was clipped by 5 bases and J by 10 bases; unmatched bases: 6. CDR3 sequence: CASSILAGGDEQFF. CDR3 in DNA: TGTGCCAGCAGTATTCTAGCGGGAGGGGACGAGCAGTTCTTC.

V is TRBV27 and J is TRBJ2-7; the match to TRBD1 covers 10 bases. Trimming cost V 6 bases and J 3 bases; bases outside gene matches: 5. CDR3 length: 14 residues. Germline assignment: CDR1 MNHEY and CDR2 SMNVEV (reference sequence). CDR3 sequence (DNA): TGTGCCAGCAGCGGGACAGGGGCATTCTACGAGCAGTACTTC. Amino acids: CASSGTGAFYEQYF.

The chain links TRBV10-1 to TRBJ2-1; TRBD2 matches 10 bases. The CDR3 extends over 15 amino acids. V shed 6 bases and J 7 bases; nucleotides not matched to a gene: 9. Germline V gives CDR1 WNHNN, CDR2 SYGVQD (reference sequence). The CDR3 sequence: CASSASGRAKNEQFF. CDR3 bases: TGCGCCAGCAGCGCAAGCGGGAGGGCCAAGAATGAGCAGTTCTTC.

This rearrangement joins TRBV6-1 to TRBJ2-7; 7 bases are a match to TRBD1. The germline V gene has CDR1 MNHNS and CDR2 SASEGT. The CDR3 contains 12 residues. Unmatched junction bases numbered 6, after V lost 7 bases and J lost 6 bases. In DNA, the CDR3 is TGTGCCAGCAATTACAGGGGCAGCGAGCAGTACTTC. Protein: CASNYRGSEQYF.

The genes are TRBV10-3 and TRBJ2-3; TRBD2 aligns across 7 bases. The CDR3 runs 15 residues. Per germline, CDR1 ENHRY and CDR2 SYGVKD. The CDR3 reads CASRSGGRNTDTQYF. The CDR3 coding sequence is TGTGCTAGCCGATCCGGCGGGAGAAACACAGATACGCAGTATTTT.

The chain combines TRBV19 with TRBJ2-2; 7 bases map to TRBD1. Trimming removed 7 bases from V and 6 bases from J; junction bases left unmatched: 8. CDR1 LNHDA and CDR2 SQIVND come from the germline V gene (reference sequence). The CDR3 totals 14 residues. The CDR3 loop reads CASIHWDSPGELFF. CDR3 DNA: TGTGCCAGTATTCATTGGGACAGCCCCGGGGAGCTGTTTTTT.

The genes are TRBV27 and TRBJ2-5, with TRBD1 matching over 7 bases. Losses at the gene ends were 5 bases for V and 1 base for J; bases not matched to a gene: 7. CDR1 is MNHEY and CDR2 is SMNVEV in the germline V gene (reference sequence). CDR3 size: 15 residues. The DNA for the CDR3 is TGTGCCAGCAGTCAACCGGGACAGTCCCAAGAGACCCAGTACTTC. This translates into CASSQPGQSQETQYF.

As DNA, the CDR3 is TGTGCCAGCAGCTCAACCGTAGCGGGAGGTGGCAAAAACATTCAGTACTTC. Its translation is CASSSTVAGGGKNIQYF. This chain joins TRBV7-2 and TRBJ2-4; TRBD2 matches at 10 bases. Looked up from germline, CDR1 is SGHTA and CDR2 is FQGNSA. V lost 4 bases, J lost 3 bases, and 9 bases stayed unmatched. The CDR3 totals 17 residues.

The rearrangement uses TRBV7-2 and TRBJ1-4; 9 bases are shared with TRBD1. The CDR3 totals 14 residues. The V gene's germline CDR1 is SGHTA and CDR2 FQGNSA. The trim removed 5 bases at V and 4 bases at J, leaving 2 bases unmatched. The CDR3 reads CASSMTGGNEKLFF. The DNA for the CDR3 is TGTGCCAGCAGCATGACAGGGGGTAATGAAAAACTGTTTTTT.

This chain uses TRBV9 with TRBJ1-3; 7 bases are shared with TRBD1. J was trimmed by 1 base and V by 2 bases; bases with no gene match: 6. The germline V gene has CDR1 SGDLS and CDR2 YYNGEE. The CDR3 sequence is 16 residues long. The CDR3 region has the DNA TGTGCCAGCAGCGTGACAGGGCGGCTTTCTGGAAACACCATATATTTT. Translated: CASSVTGRLSGNTIYF. Filled out from reference TRBV9 and TRBJ1-3, the complete variable domain reads DSGVTQTPKHLITATGQRVTLRCSPRSGDLSVYWYQQSLDQGLQFLIQYYNGEERAKGNILERFSAQQFPDLHSELNLSSLELGDSALYFCASSVTGRLSGNTIYFGEGSWLTVV.